This TCR beta chain was captured by sequencing in a study of T-cell memory formation after mild COVID-19. Whole-study context: The study found TCR clusters largely donor specific.

Employing constant-segment primers, 5'RACE generated TCR alpha and TCR beta cDNA libraries bearing sample barcodes and UMIs. TCRdb used MiXCR to reprocess the 5' RACE reads, holding one entry per CDR3 protein. Among some 350,000 distinct CDR3 sequences listed, over 10% were seen once. General study findings and limits: Pre-infection memory harbored some responding clones, suggesting cross-reactive memory joined. While clones contracting from day 15 to 85 were balanced between CD4 and CD8, later expanders leaned CD4+.

Notes on this clonotype: The antigen remains unidentified.

The CDR3 has 14 residues. The V gene's germline CDR1 is SGHNT and CDR2 YENEEA. Trimming took 2 bases from V and 2 from J, leaving 9 bases between them. Sample: PBMCs or a T cell subset sorted from them (not recorded which). J is TRBJ2-5 and V is TRBV11-3, with D unclear. This clonotype was obtained from a young man who had mild COVID-19 (a few samples of this study predate the infection). Cell type and time point are not known. CDR3 nucleotide sequence: TGTGCCAGCAGCTTAATCAACGATCAAGAGACCCAGTACTTC. Protein product: CASSLINDQETQYF.